The 30 T cell receptor beta chains below were found in one sample sequenced in a study of identical twins. TCRdb redid the calling of the 5' RACE reads with MiXCR, one entry per CDR3 protein. The profile shows about 690,000 distinct CDR3 sequences, 21% of them singletons. These data were also reused for a study on T cells expressing NK-cell markers.

Material for sequencing was PBMCs. These receptors came from a woman between 18 and 29 years old in good health.

The chain uses TRBV29-1 and TRBJ2-1, with D possibly being TRBD1 or TRBD2 (6 bases each). The V gene's germline CDR1 is SQVTM and CDR2 ANQGSEA. The V gene lost 5 bases and the J gene lost 6 bases, with 14 bases spanning the gap. The CDR3 spans 13 residues. CDR3 in DNA: TGCAGCGTTCACGGGGGCTTTGGCAATGAGCAGTTCTTC. Translated: CSVHGGFGNEQFF.

J is TRBJ2-7 and V is TRBV12-3 or TRBV12-4; TRBD2 matches 9 bases. This CDR3 has 16 residues. V gave up 5 bases and J gave up 2 bases; unmatched junction bases: 10. CDR3: CASSPRLAGVPYEQYF. The CDR3 DNA is TGTGCCAGCAGTCCCCGTTTAGCGGGGGTTCCCTACGAGCAGTACTTC.

This sequence joins TRBV29-1 and TRBJ2-3; D could derive from TRBD1 or TRBD2 (7 bases each). This CDR3 contains 16 residues. CDR1 and CDR2 (germline): SQVTM, ANQGSEA. Trimming left V 4 bases short and J 4 bases short, with 21 bases between. Written as DNA, the CDR3 is TGCAGCGTTGGGGGCCCAGGGGGGGAGAGCGCAGATACGCAGTATTTT. Translation gives CSVGGPGGESADTQYF.

This chain uses TRBV2 with TRBJ2-1, with 7 positions matching TRBD2. CDR3 size: 15 residues. Germline CDR1 reads SNHLY; CDR2 reads FYNNEI. J gave up 4 bases and V 7 bases, and 10 bases lay outside the gene matches. CDR3 amino acids: CASTAQGLTYNEQFF. The CDR3 bases are TGTGCCAGCACCGCCCAGGGACTAACGTACAATGAGCAGTTCTTC.

This clonotype has just a few counts. The gene calls are TRBV24-1 and TRBJ2-5; D is unclear. Per the germline V gene, CDR1 is KGHDR and CDR2 is SFDVKD. Deletions cut 8 bases from V and 6 bases from J, with 18 bases between. The CDR3 consists of 14 residues. The CDR3: CATNSVPTQKTQYF. DNA of the CDR3: TGTGCCACCAATTCCGTCCCGACGCAAAAGACCCAGTACTTC.

Many counts were recorded for this clonotype. The chain's CDR3 is CASSLDGGAGNTGELFF. In DNA, the CDR3 is TGTGCCAGCAGCTTAGACGGCGGAGCGGGAAACACCGGGGAGCTGTTTTTT. This chain uses TRBV7-8 with TRBJ2-2, with 7 bases matching TRBD2. The CDR3 is 17 amino acids. Per germline, CDR1 SGHVS and CDR2 FQNEAQ. V shed 1 base, J shed 2 bases, and the junction held 7 bases outside the gene matches.

This clonotype occurred a few times. This chain connects TRBV4-3 to TRBJ2-1; TRBD2 matches 8 bases. Germline V CDR1 and CDR2: LGHNA, YSLEER. The length of the CDR3 is 14 residues. Losses at the gene ends were 8 bases for V and 4 bases for J; bases not matched to a gene: 7. As DNA, the CDR3 is TGCGCCAGCGGTAGCGGGACCCTTTACAATGAGCAGTTCTTC. Its translation is CASGSGTLYNEQFF.

The chain has TRBV9 and TRBJ1-2; D is unresolved. The CDR3 is 13 amino acids. CDR1 SGDLS and CDR2 YYNGEE come from the germline V gene. V was trimmed by 6 bases and J by 0 bases, leaving 9 bases between them. The CDR3 loop reads CASNPGANYGYTF. Written as DNA, the CDR3 is TGTGCCAGCAACCCGGGAGCTAACTATGGCTACACCTTC.

V is TRBV5-1 and J is TRBJ2-2; no clear D gene. Trimming cost V 4 bases and J 0 bases, with 13 bases left between them. The CDR3 is 16 residues long. The germline gives CDR1 SGHRS, CDR2 YFSETQ. Here the CDR3 reads CASSPVTVANTGELFF. In nucleotides, the CDR3 is TGCGCCAGCAGCCCGGTGACGGTCGCGAACACCGGGGAGCTGTTTTTT.

This clonotype appeared once. V usage is TRBV20-1 and J usage is TRBJ2-5; TRBD2 agrees at 13 bases. Germline V gene data show CDR1 as DFQATT and CDR2 as SNEGSKA (reference sequence). This CDR3 comprises 14 residues. Losses at the gene ends were 3 bases for V and 10 bases for J; bases not matched to a gene: 8. The CDR3 DNA is TGCAGTGCTAGGACTAGCGGGGGGTGGGGAGGCCAGTACTTC. Its protein product is CSARTSGGWGGQYF.

The chain has TRBV7-9 and TRBJ1-1; D gene ambiguous. Germline assignment: CDR1 SEHNR and CDR2 FQNEAQ (reference sequence). Between the trimmed V and J ends, which lost 2 bases and 4 bases, there was a span of 11 bases. This CDR3 comprises 14 residues. CDR3 sequence (DNA): TGTGCCAGCAGCTTAACAAACATCGGCACTGAAGCTTTCTTT. Translating gives CASSLTNIGTEAFF. The full variable domain, its missing parts supplied by reference TRBV7-9 and TRBJ1-1, is DTGVSQNPRHKITKRGQNVTFRCDPISEHNRLYWYRQTLGQGPEFLTYFQNEAQLEKSRLLSDRFSAERPKGSFSTLEIQRTEQGDSAMYLCASSLTNIGTEAFFGQGTRLTVV.

This clonotype was seen a handful of times. V and J are TRBV10-1 and TRBJ2-3; no clear D gene. Germline CDR1 WNHNN, CDR2 SYGVQD (reference sequence). The V and J ends lost 0 bases and 2 bases respectively, with 9 bases between them. CDR3 length: 15 residues. The CDR3 bases are TGCGCCAGCAGTGAGTCTATTGGCGTCACAGATACGCAGTATTTT. Translating gives CASSESIGVTDTQYF.

This rearrangement joins TRBV5-1 to TRBJ1-6; weak D call: TRBD1 (5 bases). The V gene lost 5 bases and the J gene lost 7 bases, with 10 bases spanning the gap. The CDR3 covers 13 residues. Germline CDR1 reads SGHRS; CDR2 reads YFSETQ. CDR3 in amino acids: CASSAGGNSPLHF. As DNA, the CDR3 is TGCGCCAGCAGTGCGGGGGGAAATTCACCCCTCCACTTT.

This clonotype has just a few counts. The V and J genes are TRBV10-3 and TRBJ2-1; 8 bases are a match to TRBD2. Germline V CDR1 and CDR2: ENHRY, SYGVKD. CDR3 size: 15 residues. The ends lost 11 bases at V and 0 bases at J; junction bases unmatched: 9. CDR3 sequence reads: CAVGGAKSSYNEQFF. The CDR3 DNA sequence: TGTGCCGTCGGGGGGGCTAAAAGCTCCTACAATGAGCAGTTCTTC.

This clonotype showed up just a few times. V gene TRBV25-1 combines with J gene TRBJ2-3; perhaps TRBD1 as D (6 bases). Per the germline V gene, CDR1 is MGHDK and CDR2 is SYGVNS. The germline V and J ends were trimmed by 2 bases and 1 base, with 19 bases remaining between them. The CDR3 runs to 18 residues. CDR3 region: CASSERLGGRGGTDTQYF. CDR3 sequence (DNA): TGTGCCAGCAGTGAACGCCTGGGTGGCAGGGGCGGCACAGATACGCAGTATTTT.

The rearrangement joins TRBV18 to TRBJ1-1; TRBD1 is a possible D gene (6 bases). This CDR3 is built from 13 residues. The germline CDR1 and CDR2 sequences are KGHSH and LQKENI. Trimming cost V 5 bases and J 3 bases, with 10 bases left between them. The CDR3 protein is CASSWDKYTEAFF. CDR3 coding DNA: TGTGCCAGCTCATGGGACAAATACACTGAAGCTTTCTTT.

A few counts support this clonotype. The chain has TRBV21-1 and TRBJ2-3; the table's TRBD1 call for D was not verified on the DNA. TRBV21-1 is described as a pseudogene. The CDR3 runs 14 residues. The CDR3 region is CASSNGDSVDTQYF. The CDR3 nucleotides are TGTGCCAGCAGCAATGGGGACAGCGTAGATACGCAGTATTTT.

The table lists this clonotype with a few counts. The chain uses TRBV20-1 and TRBJ2-3, with D perhaps TRBD2 (6 bases). CDR1 is DFQATT and CDR2 is SNEGSKA in the germline V gene (reference sequence). V was cut by 5 bases and J by 7 bases, with 22 bases left in between. This CDR3 is built from 15 residues. The CDR3 here is CSAATSQSPLNTQYF. The CDR3 coding sequence is TGCAGTGCTGCTACTAGCCAATCTCCTCTAAATACGCAGTATTTT.

This chain joins TRBV29-1 and TRBJ2-5; D might be TRBD1 (5 bases). V gave up 3 bases and J gave up 3 bases, with 8 bases separating them. Germline CDR1 and CDR2: SQVTM and ANQGSEA. CDR3 length: 12 residues. CDR3 amino acids: CSVEIGEETQYF. CDR3 in DNA: TGCAGCGTTGAGATAGGGGAAGAGACCCAGTACTTC.

This clonotype was found a few times. This chain connects TRBV9 to TRBJ2-5; D possibly corresponds to TRBD2 (6 bases). There are 15 residues in the CDR3. The germline V gene encodes CDR1 SGDLS and CDR2 YYNGEE. V was pared by 0 bases and J by 5 bases, with 14 bases between. CDR3 DNA: TGTGCCAGCAGCGTAGACGGGAGTTGGTTGGAGACCCAGTACTTC. Its protein product is CASSVDGSWLETQYF.

The rearrangement joins TRBV20-1 to TRBJ2-3; D gene uncertain. Germline V gene lookup returns CDR1 DFQATT and CDR2 SNEGSKA (reference sequence). The CDR3 covers 17 residues. V was shortened by 5 bases and J by 0 bases, with 21 bases between the two germline ends. CDR3 DNA sequence: TGCAGTGCTTGGCATGCGGTTCAGCACTATAGCACAGATACGCAGTATTTT. Translating it yields CSAWHAVQHYSTDTQYF.

CDR3 nucleotides: TGTGCCAGCAGCGTATGGGGTAGAGGACTAGCCCAAGAGACCCAGTACTTC. This sequence encodes CASSVWGRGLAQETQYF. The chain couples TRBV7-9 to TRBJ2-5; 8 nucleotides align to TRBD2. CDR1 is SEHNR and CDR2 is FQNEAQ in the germline V gene (reference sequence). CDR3 size: 17 residues. V lost 5 bases and J lost 1; bases outside the gene matches: 12.

A few counts support this clonotype. The V and J genes are TRBV12-3 or TRBV12-4 and TRBJ2-3, with 7 bases matching TRBD2. This CDR3 spans 17 amino acids. The J segment lost 1 base and the V segment lost 6 bases, leaving 13 bases of the junction unmatched. The CDR3 DNA is TGTGCCAGCAGCCCGACTGGCGGGAGATACGGCACAGATACGCAGTATTTT. The encoded protein is CASSPTGGRYGTDTQYF.

The V call is TRBV3-1, the J call TRBJ2-7; the D gene could be TRBD1 or TRBD2 (5 bases each). V was shortened by 3 bases and J by 6 bases, with 12 bases between the two germline ends. The germline V gene encodes CDR1 LGHDT and CDR2 YNNKEL (reference sequence). The CDR3 consists of 13 residues. The CDR3, as DNA: TGTGCCAGCAGCCATCTCACGGGGCGCGAGCAGTACTTC. Amino acid sequence: CASSHLTGREQYF.

This clonotype was counted only a few times. V gene TRBV9 combines with J gene TRBJ2-3; 11 bases agree with TRBD2. CDR1 is SGDLS, CDR2 YYNGEE, per germline. Unmatched junction bases numbered 7, after V lost 3 bases and J lost 4 bases. The CDR3 totals 16 residues. CDR3: CASSGPGTSGSDTQYF. The CDR3 nucleotides are TGTGCCAGCAGCGGACCCGGGACTAGCGGATCAGATACGCAGTATTTT.

The chain recombines TRBV5-1 with TRBJ2-1; TRBD1 matches 9 bases. V lost 3 bases and J lost 6; bases outside the gene matches: 10. The CDR3 spans 16 residues. The germline gives CDR1 SGHRS, CDR2 YFSETQ. Here the CDR3 DNA reads TGCGCCAGCAGCTCCCTAGGGGGACAGGGTACCAATGAGCAGTTCTTC. The encoded protein is CASSSLGGQGTNEQFF.

There are many counts of this clonotype. The V and J genes are TRBV5-1 and TRBJ2-7; perhaps TRBD1 as D (6 bases). Looked up from germline, CDR1 is SGHRS and CDR2 is YFSETQ. The germline V and J ends were trimmed by 0 bases and 3 bases, with 13 bases remaining between them. CDR3 length: 15 amino acids. CDR3 bases: TGCGCCAGCAGCTTGGCAAGGGACATTCTCTACGAGCAGTACTTC. Translated, it gives CASSLARDILYEQYF.

This clonotype was recorded a few times. The V call is TRBV9, the J call TRBJ2-3, with 11 bases lining up with TRBD1. The germline V gene has CDR1 SGDLS and CDR2 YYNGEE. The CDR3 runs to 15 residues. Trimming removed 3 bases from V and 5 bases from J; junction bases left unmatched: 5. CDR3 nucleotides: TGTGCCAGCAGCGCACCGGGACAGGGGGGAGATACGCAGTATTTT. Its translation: CASSAPGQGGDTQYF.

The chain uses TRBV7-9 and TRBJ2-7, with D uncertain. CDR1 SEHNR and CDR2 FQNEAQ come from the germline V gene (reference sequence). This CDR3 has 14 residues. The V end lost 5 bases, the J end lost 4 bases, and 15 bases lay between the germline ends. Written as DNA, the CDR3 is TGTGCCAGCAGCCTAAACCTTGCAGAATACGAGCAGTACTTC. It encodes CASSLNLAEYEQYF.

The CDR3 here is CASSSRGGTSGSDTQYF. The CDR3 DNA is TGCGCCAGCAGCTCGAGGGGCGGGACTAGCGGGTCAGATACGCAGTATTTT. This rearrangement joins TRBV5-1 to TRBJ2-3, with 12 bases aligning to TRBD2. The germline CDR1 and CDR2 sequences are SGHRS and YFSETQ. The CDR3 loop spans 17 amino acids. Trimming cost V 3 bases and J 4 bases; bases outside gene matches: 9.